This T cell receptor beta chain was sequenced during a study of identical twins. TCRdb used MiXCR to reprocess the 5' RACE reads, holding one entry per CDR3 protein. Of hundreds of thousands of distinct CDR3 sequences in the sample, approximately 8.3% were seen once. This clonotype was seen many times. All donors were healthy Caucasians. The germline V and J ends were trimmed by 3 bases and 1 base, with 9 bases remaining between them. Germline values: CDR1 SNHLY, CDR2 FYNNEI. CDR3 length: 14 amino acids. Another study also made use of these data, one on yellow fever vaccine responses in identical twins.

J is TRBJ1-1 and V is TRBV2, with a tentative D call TRBD1 (5 bases). Sequenced: memory (CD45RO+) T cells sorted from blood. The origin of this receptor is a woman between 18 and 29 years old in good health. CDR3 protein: CASSDLGPNTEAFF. The CDR3 DNA follows: TGTGCCAGCAGTGATTTGGGGCCGAACACTGAAGCTTTCTTT.